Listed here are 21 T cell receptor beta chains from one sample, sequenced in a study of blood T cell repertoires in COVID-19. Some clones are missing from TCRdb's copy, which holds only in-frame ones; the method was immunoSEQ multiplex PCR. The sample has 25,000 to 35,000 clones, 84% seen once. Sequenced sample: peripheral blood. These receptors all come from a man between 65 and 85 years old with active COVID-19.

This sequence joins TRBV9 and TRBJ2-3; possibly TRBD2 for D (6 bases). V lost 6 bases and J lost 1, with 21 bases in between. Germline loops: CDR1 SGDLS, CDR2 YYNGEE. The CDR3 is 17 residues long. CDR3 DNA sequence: TGTGCCAGCACCCCCCCCGGTTTTGGAGGGGGCACAGATACGCAGTATTTT. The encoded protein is CASTPPGFGGGTDTQYF.

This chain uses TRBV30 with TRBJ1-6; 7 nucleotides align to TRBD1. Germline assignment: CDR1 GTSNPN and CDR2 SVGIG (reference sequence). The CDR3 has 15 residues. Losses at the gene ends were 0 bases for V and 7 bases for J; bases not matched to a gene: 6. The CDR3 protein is CAWSVLGQLNSPLHF. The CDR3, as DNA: TGTGCCTGGAGTGTACTGGGACAGCTAAATTCACCCCTCCACTTT.

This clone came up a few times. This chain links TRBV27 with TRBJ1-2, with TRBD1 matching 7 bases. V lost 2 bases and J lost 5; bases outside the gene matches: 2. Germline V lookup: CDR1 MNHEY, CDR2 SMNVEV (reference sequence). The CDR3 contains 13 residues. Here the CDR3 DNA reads TGTGCCAGCAGTTTAGCAGGGGGATATGGCTACACCTTC. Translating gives CASSLAGGYGYTF.

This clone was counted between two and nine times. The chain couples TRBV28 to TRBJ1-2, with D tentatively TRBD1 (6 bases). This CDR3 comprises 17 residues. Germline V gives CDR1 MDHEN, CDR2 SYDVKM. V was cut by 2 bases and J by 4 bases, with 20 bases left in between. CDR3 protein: CASSLRPRGAVPYGYTF. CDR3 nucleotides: TGTGCCAGCAGTTTACGACCTCGGGGGGCGGTGCCCTATGGCTACACCTTC.

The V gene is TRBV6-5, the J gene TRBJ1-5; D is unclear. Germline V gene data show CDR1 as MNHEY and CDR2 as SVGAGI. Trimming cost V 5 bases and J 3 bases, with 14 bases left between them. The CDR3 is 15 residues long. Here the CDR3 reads CASSRSGSNNQPQHF. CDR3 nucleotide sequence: TGTGCCAGCAGTAGATCGGGGTCAAACAATCAGCCCCAGCATTTT.

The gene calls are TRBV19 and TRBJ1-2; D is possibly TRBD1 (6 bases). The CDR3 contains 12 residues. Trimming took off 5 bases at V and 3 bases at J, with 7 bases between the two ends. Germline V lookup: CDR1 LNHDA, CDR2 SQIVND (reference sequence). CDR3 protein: CASSPGDYGYTF. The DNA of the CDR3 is TGTGCCAGTAGTCCAGGGGACTATGGCTACACCTTC.

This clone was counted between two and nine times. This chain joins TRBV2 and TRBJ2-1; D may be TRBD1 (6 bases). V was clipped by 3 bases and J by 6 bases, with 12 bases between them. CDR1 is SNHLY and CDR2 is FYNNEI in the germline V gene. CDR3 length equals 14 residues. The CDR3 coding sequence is TGTGCCAGCAGTGAGGACAGTAAGTCCAATGAGCAGTTCTTC. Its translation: CASSEDSKSNEQFF.

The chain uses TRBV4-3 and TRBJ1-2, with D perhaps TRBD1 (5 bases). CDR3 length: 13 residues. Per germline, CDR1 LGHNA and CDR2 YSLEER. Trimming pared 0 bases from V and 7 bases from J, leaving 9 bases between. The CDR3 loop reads CASSQDRASGYTF. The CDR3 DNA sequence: TGCGCCAGCAGCCAAGACAGGGCATCTGGCTACACCTTC.

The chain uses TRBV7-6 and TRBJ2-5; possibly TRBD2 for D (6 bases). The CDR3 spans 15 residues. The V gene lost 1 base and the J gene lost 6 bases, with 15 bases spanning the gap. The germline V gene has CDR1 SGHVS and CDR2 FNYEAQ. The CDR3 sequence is CASSLGGTGFKTQYF. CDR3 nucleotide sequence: TGTGCCAGCAGCTTAGGGGGGACTGGCTTTAAGACCCAGTACTTC.

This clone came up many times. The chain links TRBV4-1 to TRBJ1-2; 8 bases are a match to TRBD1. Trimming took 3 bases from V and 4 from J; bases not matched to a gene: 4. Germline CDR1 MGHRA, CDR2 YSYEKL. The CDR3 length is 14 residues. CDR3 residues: CASSHPDRGYGYTF. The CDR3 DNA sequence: TGCGCCAGCAGCCACCCCGACAGGGGCTATGGCTACACCTTC.

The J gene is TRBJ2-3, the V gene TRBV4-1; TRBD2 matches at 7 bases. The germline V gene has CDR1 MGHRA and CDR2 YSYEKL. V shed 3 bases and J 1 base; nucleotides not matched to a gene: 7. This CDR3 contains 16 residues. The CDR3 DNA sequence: TGCGCCAGCAGCCAGGGGGGGACTCTCCGCACAGATACGCAGTATTTT. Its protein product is CASSQGGTLRTDTQYF.

CDR3 in amino acids: CASSEDSWETQYF. The DNA of the CDR3 is TGTGCCAGCAGTGAGGACTCATGGGAGACCCAGTACTTC. The chain uses TRBV2 and TRBJ2-5; a weak D match, TRBD2 (5 bases). The CDR3 has 13 residues. Germline V gene sequence: CDR1 SNHLY, CDR2 FYNNEI. The V and J ends lost 3 bases and 5 bases respectively, with 10 bases between them. Together with reference TRBV2 and TRBJ2-5, the CDR3 gives the full variable domain: EPEVTQTPSHQVTQMGQEVILRCVPISNHLYFYWYRQILGQKVEFLVSFYNNEISEKSEIFDDQFSVERPDGSNFTLKIRSTKLEDSAMYFCASSEDSWETQYFGPGTRLLVL.

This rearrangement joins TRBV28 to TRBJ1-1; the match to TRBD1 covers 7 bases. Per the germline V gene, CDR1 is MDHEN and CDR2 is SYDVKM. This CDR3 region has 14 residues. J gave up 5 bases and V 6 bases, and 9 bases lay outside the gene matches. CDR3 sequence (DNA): TGTGCCAGCAGGAGACCGGGACAGTGGACTGAAGCTTTCTTT. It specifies CASRRPGQWTEAFF.

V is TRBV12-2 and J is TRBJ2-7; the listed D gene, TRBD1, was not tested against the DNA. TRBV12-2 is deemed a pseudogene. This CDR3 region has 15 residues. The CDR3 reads CASRLERGRSYEQYF. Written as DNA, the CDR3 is TGTGCAAGTCGCTTAGAAAGGGGGCGGTCCTACGAGCAGTACTTC.

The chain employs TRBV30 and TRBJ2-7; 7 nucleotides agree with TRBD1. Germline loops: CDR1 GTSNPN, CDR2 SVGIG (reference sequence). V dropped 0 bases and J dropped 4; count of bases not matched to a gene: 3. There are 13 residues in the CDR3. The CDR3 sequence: CAWSVGGGYEQYF. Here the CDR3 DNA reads TGTGCCTGGAGTGTAGGGGGCGGATACGAGCAGTACTTC.

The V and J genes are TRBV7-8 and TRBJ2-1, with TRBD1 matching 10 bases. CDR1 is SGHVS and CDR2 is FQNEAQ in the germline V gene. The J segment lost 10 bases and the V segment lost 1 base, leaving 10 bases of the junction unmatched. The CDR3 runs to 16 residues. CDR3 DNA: TGTGCCAGCAGCTTAGTCTTGGGACAGGGGCGAAACGAGCAGTTCTTC. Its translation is CASSLVLGQGRNEQFF.

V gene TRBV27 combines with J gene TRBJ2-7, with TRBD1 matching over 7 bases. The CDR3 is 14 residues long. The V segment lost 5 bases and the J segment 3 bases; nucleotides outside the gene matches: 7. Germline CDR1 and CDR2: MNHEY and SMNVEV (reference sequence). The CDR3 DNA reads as TGTGCCAGCAGTGCCTACCAGGGGGTCTACGAGCAGTACTTC. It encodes CASSAYQGVYEQYF.

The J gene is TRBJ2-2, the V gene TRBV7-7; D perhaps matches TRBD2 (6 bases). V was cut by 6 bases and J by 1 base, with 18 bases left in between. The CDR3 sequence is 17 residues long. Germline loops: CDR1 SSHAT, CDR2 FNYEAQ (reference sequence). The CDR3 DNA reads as TGTGCCAGCAGTCCCCGGTCGGCGGGGCAGAACACCGGGGAGCTGTTTTTT. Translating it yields CASSPRSAGQNTGELFF. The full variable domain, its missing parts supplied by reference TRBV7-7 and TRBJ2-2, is GAGVSQSPRYKVTKRGQDVTLRCDPISSHATLYWYQQALGQGPEFLTYFNYEAQPDKSGLPSDRFSAERPEGSISTLTIQRTEQRDSAMYRCASSPRSAGQNTGELFFGEGSRLTVL.

This CDR3 reads CASTFSREGDQPQHF. In DNA form, the CDR3 reads TGTGCCAGCACCTTCTCCAGGGAGGGGGATCAGCCCCAGCATTTT. The chain links TRBV6-5 to TRBJ1-5; D might be TRBD1 (6 bases). This CDR3 comprises 15 residues. V was shortened by 7 bases and J by 5 bases, with 18 bases between the two germline ends. Germline V gene data show CDR1 as MNHEY and CDR2 as SVGAGI.

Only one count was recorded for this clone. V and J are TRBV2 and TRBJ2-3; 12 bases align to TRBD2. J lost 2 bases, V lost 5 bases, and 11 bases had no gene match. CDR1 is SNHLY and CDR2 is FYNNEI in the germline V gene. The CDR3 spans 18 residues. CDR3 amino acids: CASSSSSGGEAFTDTQYF. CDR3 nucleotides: TGTGCCAGCAGTTCCTCTAGCGGGGGGGAGGCTTTCACAGATACGCAGTATTTT.

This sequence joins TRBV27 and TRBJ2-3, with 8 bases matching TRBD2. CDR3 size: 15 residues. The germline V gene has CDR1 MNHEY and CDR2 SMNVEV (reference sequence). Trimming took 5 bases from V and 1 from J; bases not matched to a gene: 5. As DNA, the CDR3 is TGTGCCAGCAGTGCTTCACTAGCGGGCACAGATACGCAGTATTTT. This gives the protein CASSASLAGTDTQYF.